The 18 T cell receptor beta chains listed next were all sequenced from one sample in a study of cytomegalovirus exposure and HLA in healthy donors. A multiplex PCR was run with 60 Vbeta primers and 13 Jbeta primers. Generated by immunoSEQ multiplex PCR, the TCRdb table keeps only in-frame clones and is missing some. The sample shows 73,000 or so clones, around 70% of them seen only once. Material for sequencing was PBMCs. The source of these receptors is a woman aged 40-49 years in good health and CMV-seropositive.

The chain has TRBV6-1 and TRBJ1-2; D may be TRBD1 (6 bases). The CDR3 has 17 residues. Germline V gene lookup returns CDR1 MNHNS and CDR2 SASEGT. Trimming removed 4 bases at V and 0 bases at J, with 18 bases between. In nucleotides, the CDR3 is TGTGCCAGCAGTGCTCTACCGACAGGCGATACTAACTATGGCTACACCTTC. Amino acid sequence: CASSALPTGDTNYGYTF.

The V and J genes are TRBV28 and TRBJ1-1; D gene ambiguous. The V and J ends lost 5 bases and 8 bases respectively, with 18 bases between them. From germline, CDR1 is MDHEN and CDR2 SYDVKM. This CDR3 contains 14 residues. CDR3 nucleotide sequence: TGTGCCAGCAGTCTAACTAGGGTCTCATCCGAAGCTTTCTTT. Its protein is CASSLTRVSSEAFF.

The J gene is TRBJ1-3, the V gene TRBV5-8, with a weak D call TRBD1 (5 bases). This CDR3 region has 13 residues. The ends were cut back, 4 bases at V and 1 base at J, with 6 bases in the middle. The germline V gene has CDR1 SGHTS and CDR2 YDEGEE. CDR3 nucleotide sequence: TGTGCCAGCAGCAGGGGTTCTGGAAACACCATATATTTT. It is translated as CASSRGSGNTIYF.

The CDR3 loop is CASSILGGNAEAFF. CDR3 DNA sequence: TGTGCCAGTAGTATTTTGGGGGGTAACGCTGAAGCTTTCTTT. The V gene is TRBV19, the J gene TRBJ1-1; TRBD1 is a possible D gene (5 bases). The V gene lost 3 bases and the J gene lost 6 bases, with 14 bases spanning the gap. The length of the CDR3 is 14 residues. CDR1 LNHDA and CDR2 SQIVND come from the germline V gene (reference sequence).

This clone appeared a few times. This chain connects TRBV5-1 to TRBJ2-7; no clear D. Germline V lookup: CDR1 SGHRS, CDR2 YFSETQ. V was pared by 7 bases and J by 4 bases, with 15 bases between. CDR3 length: 13 residues. Here the CDR3 DNA reads TGCGCCAGCTCTTCGGTTGGGCTTTACGAGCAGTACTTC. Residues: CASSSVGLYEQYF.

The chain links TRBV10-3 to TRBJ2-5; TRBD2 is a possible D gene (5 bases). The CDR3 is 13 amino acids. V lost 2 bases and J lost 5, with 9 bases in between. The V gene's germline CDR1 is ENHRY and CDR2 SYGVKD. The CDR3 DNA is TGTGCCATCAGTGAGGTGGGCGGGGAGACCCAGTACTTC. Encoded protein: CAISEVGGETQYF.

CDR3 in amino acids: CASSQVGQGDTQYF. For the CDR3, the DNA is TGTGCCAGCAGCCAAGTGGGACAGGGAGATACGCAGTATTTT. The chain links TRBV4-2 to TRBJ2-3, with 9 bases fitting TRBD1. CDR1 is LGHNA, CDR2 YNFKEQ, per germline. The CDR3 is 14 amino acids. With V trimmed by 1 base and J by 5 bases, 1 base remained unmatched.

Written as DNA, the CDR3 is TGTGCCAGCTCACCCCAGCGGCGGAACTCTGGAAACACCATATATTTT. Amino acids: CASSPQRRNSGNTIYF. The chain is built from TRBV18 and TRBJ1-3; D gene unclear. The CDR3 runs to 16 residues. V was shortened by 3 bases and J by 0 bases, with 12 bases between the two germline ends. The germline V gene encodes CDR1 KGHSH and CDR2 LQKENI.

The V and J genes are TRBV18 and TRBJ1-1, with 8 bases identical to TRBD1. The CDR3 spans 16 residues. The germline V gene encodes CDR1 KGHSH and CDR2 LQKENI. The J segment lost 4 bases and the V segment lost 2 bases, leaving 9 bases of the junction unmatched. CDR3 residues: CASSPGQGAWGTEAFF. The CDR3 DNA is TGTGCCAGCTCACCAGGCCAGGGGGCTTGGGGCACTGAAGCTTTCTTT.

This clone was counted only a few times. CDR3 nucleotide sequence: TGCGCCAGCAGCTTGGCCGGAATCAGCGATGGCTACACCTTC. Encoded protein: CASSLAGISDGYTF. The rearrangement uses TRBV5-1 and TRBJ1-2, with D hard to call. The CDR3 runs 14 residues. From germline, CDR1 is SGHRS and CDR2 YFSETQ. Trimming shortened V by 0 bases and J by 6 bases, and 12 bases separated the two germline ends.

J is TRBJ2-5 and V is TRBV18; tentatively, D is TRBD2 (5 bases). The germline gives CDR1 KGHSH, CDR2 LQKENI. The CDR3 consists of 13 residues. V lost 2 bases and J lost 5, with 9 bases in between. The CDR3, as DNA: TGTGCCAGCTCACCAAATGGCGGGGAGACCCAGTACTTC. It codes for CASSPNGGETQYF.

This rearrangement joins TRBV21-1 to TRBJ2-5; the tabulated D call, TRBD2, remains unverified against the DNA. TRBV21-1 is deemed a pseudogene. This CDR3 contains 17 residues. The CDR3 DNA sequence: TGTGCCAGCAGCACTGGTCGGCTAGCGGGGTTTCAAGAGACCCAGTACTTC. Amino acids: CASSTGRLAGFQETQYF.

This clone was seen a few times. The chain couples TRBV18 to TRBJ1-2; tentatively, D is TRBD1 (5 bases). Germline V gene lookup returns CDR1 KGHSH and CDR2 LQKENI. The CDR3 covers 14 residues. Trimming shortened V by 2 bases and J by 5 bases, and 12 bases separated the two germline ends. CDR3 sequence (DNA): TGTGCCAGCTCACCATCAGGGTTGAGGTATGGCTACACCTTC. Translated: CASSPSGLRYGYTF. Full variable domain (missing parts from reference TRBV18 and TRBJ1-2): NAGVMQNPRHLVRRRGQEARLRCSPMKGHSHVYWYRQLPEEGLKFMVYLQKENIIDESGMPKERFSAEFPKEGPSILRIQQVVRGDSAAYFCASSPSGLRYGYTFGSGTRLTVV.

The V call is TRBV28, the J call TRBJ2-7, with TRBD1 matching 8 bases. V shed 6 bases, J shed 0 bases, and the junction held 16 bases outside the gene matches. The CDR3 is 18 amino acids. CDR1 and CDR2 (germline): MDHEN, SYDVKM. CDR3 sequence: CASSPGTGTLFSSYEQYF. In nucleotides, the CDR3 is TGTGCCAGCAGCCCCGGGACAGGCACTCTATTCAGCTCCTACGAGCAGTACTTC. The whole variable domain, filled in from reference TRBV28 and TRBJ2-7, reads DVKVTQSSRYLVKRTGEKVFLECVQDMDHENMFWYRQDPGLGLRLIYFSYDVKMKEKGDIPEGYSVSREKKERFSLILESASTNQTSMYLCASSPGTGTLFSSYEQYFGPGTRLTVT.

The rearrangement uses TRBV6-1 and TRBJ2-3, with D tentatively TRBD1 (6 bases). Germline values: CDR1 MNHNS, CDR2 SASEGT. This CDR3 spans 17 amino acids. The V end was cut by 2 bases, the J end by 3 bases, with 18 bases between. This CDR3 reads CASSEWSLDRATDTQYF. DNA of the CDR3: TGTGCCAGCAGTGAATGGTCGCTGGACAGAGCAACAGATACGCAGTATTTT.

This clone was observed a handful of times. The chain links TRBV2 to TRBJ1-4; TRBD1 matches 8 bases. CDR3 length equals 13 residues. Per the germline V gene, CDR1 is SNHLY and CDR2 is FYNNEI. The J segment lost 9 bases and the V segment lost 3 bases, leaving 3 bases of the junction unmatched. Written as DNA, the CDR3 is TGTGCCAGCAGTGAGGCAGGGGGCAAAAAACTGTTTTTT. This encodes CASSEAGGKKLFF.

The rearrangement uses TRBV2 and TRBJ1-1; TRBD1 might be the D (5 bases). Per germline, CDR1 SNHLY and CDR2 FYNNEI. The germline V and J ends were trimmed by 3 bases and 0 bases, with 5 bases remaining between them. This CDR3 spans 13 amino acids. CDR3 sequence: CASSDRVNTEAFF. Here the CDR3 DNA reads TGTGCCAGCAGTGACAGGGTGAACACTGAAGCTTTCTTT.

The chain recombines TRBV7-8 with TRBJ1-5; D might be TRBD1 (6 bases). Germline V gives CDR1 SGHVS, CDR2 FQNEAQ. This CDR3 spans 13 amino acids. V was trimmed by 8 bases and J by 4 bases, leaving 12 bases between them. CDR3 in DNA: TGTGCCAGCCGAGGACAGTCTAATCAGCCCCAGCATTTT. Its translation: CASRGQSNQPQHF.